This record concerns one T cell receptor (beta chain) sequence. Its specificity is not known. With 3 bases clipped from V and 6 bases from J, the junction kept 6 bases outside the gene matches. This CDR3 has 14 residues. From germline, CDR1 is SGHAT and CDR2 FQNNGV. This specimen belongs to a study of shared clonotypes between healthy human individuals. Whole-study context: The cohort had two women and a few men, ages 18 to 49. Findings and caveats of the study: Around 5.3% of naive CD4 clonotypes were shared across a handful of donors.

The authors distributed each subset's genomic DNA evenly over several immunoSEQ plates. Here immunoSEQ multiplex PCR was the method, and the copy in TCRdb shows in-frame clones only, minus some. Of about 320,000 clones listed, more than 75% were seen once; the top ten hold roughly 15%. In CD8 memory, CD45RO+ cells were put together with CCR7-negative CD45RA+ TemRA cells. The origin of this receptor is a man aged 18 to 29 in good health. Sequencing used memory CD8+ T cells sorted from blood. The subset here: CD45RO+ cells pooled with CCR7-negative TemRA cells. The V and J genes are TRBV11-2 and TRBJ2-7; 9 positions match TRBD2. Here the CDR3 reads CASSFGGRAFEQYF. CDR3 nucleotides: TGTGCCAGCAGCTTCGGCGGGAGGGCGTTCGAGCAGTACTTC.